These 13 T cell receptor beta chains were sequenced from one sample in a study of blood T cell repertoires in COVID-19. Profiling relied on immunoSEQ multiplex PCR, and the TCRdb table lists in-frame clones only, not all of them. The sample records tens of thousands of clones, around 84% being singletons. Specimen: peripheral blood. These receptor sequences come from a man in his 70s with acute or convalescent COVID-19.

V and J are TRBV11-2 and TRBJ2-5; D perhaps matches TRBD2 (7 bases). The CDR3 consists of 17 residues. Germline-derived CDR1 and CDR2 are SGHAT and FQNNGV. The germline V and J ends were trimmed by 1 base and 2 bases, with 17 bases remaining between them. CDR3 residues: CASSLGGGGGLQETQYF. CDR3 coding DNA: TGTGCCAGCAGCTTAGGGGGCGGGGGCGGCCTACAAGAGACCCAGTACTTC.

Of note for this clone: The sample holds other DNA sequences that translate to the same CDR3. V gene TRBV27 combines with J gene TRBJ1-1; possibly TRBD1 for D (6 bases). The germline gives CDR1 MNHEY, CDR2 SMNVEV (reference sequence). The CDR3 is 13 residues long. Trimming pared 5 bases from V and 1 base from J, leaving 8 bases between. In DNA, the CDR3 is TGTGCCAGCAGTCAACAGGGGAACACTGAAGCTTTCTTT. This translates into CASSQQGNTEAFF.

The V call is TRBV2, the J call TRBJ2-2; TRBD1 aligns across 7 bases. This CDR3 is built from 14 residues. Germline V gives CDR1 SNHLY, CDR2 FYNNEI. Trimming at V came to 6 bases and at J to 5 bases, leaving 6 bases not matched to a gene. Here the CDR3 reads CASSTTGSTGELFF. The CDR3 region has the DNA TGTGCCAGCAGCACGACAGGGAGTACCGGGGAGCTGTTTTTT.

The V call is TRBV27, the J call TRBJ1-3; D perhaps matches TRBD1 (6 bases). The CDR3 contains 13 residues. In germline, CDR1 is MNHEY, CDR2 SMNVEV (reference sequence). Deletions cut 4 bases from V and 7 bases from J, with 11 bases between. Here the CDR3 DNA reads TGTGCCAGCAGTTCTGACAGGCGGAACACCATATATTTT. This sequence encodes CASSSDRRNTIYF.

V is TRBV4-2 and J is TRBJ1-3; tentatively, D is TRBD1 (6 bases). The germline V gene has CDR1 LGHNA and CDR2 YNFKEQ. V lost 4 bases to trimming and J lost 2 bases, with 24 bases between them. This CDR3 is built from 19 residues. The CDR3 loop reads CASSPLGARPPSAGNTIYF. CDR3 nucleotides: TGTGCCAGCAGCCCCTTGGGGGCAAGACCCCCATCGGCTGGAAACACCATATATTTT.

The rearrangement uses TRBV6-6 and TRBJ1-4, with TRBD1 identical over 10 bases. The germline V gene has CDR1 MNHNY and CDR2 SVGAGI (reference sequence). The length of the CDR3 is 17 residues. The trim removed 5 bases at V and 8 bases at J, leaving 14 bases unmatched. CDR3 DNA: TGTGCCAGCAGTCCGACCGTCAGACAGGGGGCACGGGAAAAACTGTTTTTT. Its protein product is CASSPTVRQGAREKLFF.

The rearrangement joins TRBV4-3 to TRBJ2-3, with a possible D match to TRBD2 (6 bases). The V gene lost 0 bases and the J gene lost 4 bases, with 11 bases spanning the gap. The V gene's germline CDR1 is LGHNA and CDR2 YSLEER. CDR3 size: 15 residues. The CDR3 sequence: CASSQDLEGADTQYF. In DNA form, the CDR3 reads TGCGCCAGCAGCCAAGATCTGGAGGGTGCAGATACGCAGTATTTT.

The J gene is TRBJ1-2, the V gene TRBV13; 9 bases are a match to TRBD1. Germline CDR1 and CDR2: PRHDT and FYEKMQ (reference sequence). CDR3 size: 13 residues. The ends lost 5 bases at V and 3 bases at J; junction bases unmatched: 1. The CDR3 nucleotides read TGTGCCAGCAGCCGGGACAGGGACTATGGCTACACCTTC. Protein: CASSRDRDYGYTF. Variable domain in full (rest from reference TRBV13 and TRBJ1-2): AAGVIQSPRHLIKEKRETATLKCYPIPRHDTVYWYQQGPGQDPQFLISFYEKMQSDKGSIPDRFSAQQFSDYHSELNMSSLELGDSALYFCASSRDRDYGYTFGSGTRLTVV.

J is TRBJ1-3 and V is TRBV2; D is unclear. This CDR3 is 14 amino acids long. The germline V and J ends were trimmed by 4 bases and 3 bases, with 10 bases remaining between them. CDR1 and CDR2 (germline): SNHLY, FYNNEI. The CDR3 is CASSVRPLGNTIYF. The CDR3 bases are TGTGCCAGCAGTGTGAGGCCACTTGGAAACACCATATATTTT.

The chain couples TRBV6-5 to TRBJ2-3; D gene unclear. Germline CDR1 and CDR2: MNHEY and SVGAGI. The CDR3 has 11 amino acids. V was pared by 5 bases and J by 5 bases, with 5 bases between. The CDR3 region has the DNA TGTGCCAGCAGTCTAGGAGATACGCAGTATTTT. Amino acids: CASSLGDTQYF.

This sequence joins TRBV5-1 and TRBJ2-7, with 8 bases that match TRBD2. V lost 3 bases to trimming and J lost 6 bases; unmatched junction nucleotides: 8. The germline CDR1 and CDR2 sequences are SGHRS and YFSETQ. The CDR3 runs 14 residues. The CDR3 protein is CASSSNTAGAEQYF. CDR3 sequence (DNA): TGCGCCAGCAGCTCTAACACAGCGGGAGCCGAGCAGTACTTC.

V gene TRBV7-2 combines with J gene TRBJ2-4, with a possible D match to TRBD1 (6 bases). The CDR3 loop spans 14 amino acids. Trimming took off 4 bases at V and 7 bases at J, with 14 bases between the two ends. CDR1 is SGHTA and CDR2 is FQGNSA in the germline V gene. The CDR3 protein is CASSSGQPINIQYF. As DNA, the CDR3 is TGTGCCAGCAGCTCCGGACAGCCGATTAACATTCAGTACTTC. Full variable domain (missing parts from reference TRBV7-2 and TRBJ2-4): GAGVSQSPSNKVTEKGKDVELRCDPISGHTALYWYRQSLGQGLEFLIYFQGNSAPDKSGLPSDRFSAERTGGSVSTLTIQRTQQEDSAVYLCASSSGQPINIQYFGAGTRLSVL.

CDR3 sequence: CASSATGGYETQYF. The DNA of the CDR3 is TGTGCCAGCAGCGCGACAGGGGGCTATGAGACCCAGTACTTC. The chain combines TRBV9 with TRBJ2-5, with 10 bases lining up with TRBD1. Germline assignment: CDR1 SGDLS and CDR2 YYNGEE. This CDR3 contains 14 residues. Losses at the gene ends were 3 bases for V and 5 bases for J; bases not matched to a gene: 4.